These 25 T cell receptor beta chains were all obtained from the same sample, sequenced in a study of cytomegalovirus exposure and HLA in healthy donors. This PCR relied on a set of 60 Vbeta primers and 13 Jbeta primers. TCRdb keeps only in-frame clones here, not all; method: immunoSEQ multiplex PCR. The sample includes about 120,000 clones, approximately 79% of them seen just once. The sequencing input was PBMCs. These receptors all stem from a man under 40 in good health and CMV-seronegative.

This rearrangement joins TRBV25-1 to TRBJ1-1; no firm D call. The CDR3 runs to 12 residues. Trimming stripped 5 bases from V and 8 bases from J, with 12 bases between. Germline CDR1 is MGHDK and CDR2 is SYGVNS. The CDR3 is CASSLSANEAFF. In DNA form, the CDR3 reads TGTGCCAGCAGTCTGTCAGCGAACGAAGCTTTCTTT. Combining the CDR3 with reference TRBV25-1 and TRBJ1-1 gives the whole variable domain EADIYQTPRYLVIGTGKKITLECSQTMGHDKMYWYQQDPGMELHLIHYSYGVNSTEKGDLSSESTVSRIRTEHFPLTLESARPSHTSQYLCASSLSANEAFFGQGTRLTVV.

This chain connects TRBV28 to TRBJ2-7; 10 bases map to TRBD1. Looked up from germline, CDR1 is MDHEN and CDR2 is SYDVKM. V shed 2 bases and J 6 bases; nucleotides not matched to a gene: 4. This CDR3 comprises 14 residues. The CDR3 loop reads CASSLRTGGGEQYF. CDR3 coding DNA: TGTGCCAGCAGTTTACGGACAGGGGGAGGCGAGCAGTACTTC.

The chain has TRBV29-1 and TRBJ2-1; TRBD1 agrees at 7 bases. This CDR3 has 12 amino acids. Losses at the gene ends were 6 bases for V and 6 bases for J; bases not matched to a gene: 5. The germline CDR1 and CDR2 sequences are SQVTM and ANQGSEA. CDR3 residues: CSVRDSINEQFF. As DNA, the CDR3 is TGCAGCGTCCGGGACAGCATCAATGAGCAGTTCTTC.

The genes are TRBV7-6 and TRBJ1-2, with D tentatively TRBD1 (5 bases). This CDR3 region has 15 residues. In germline, CDR1 is SGHVS, CDR2 FNYEAQ. The V end lost 1 base, the J end lost 3 bases, and 12 bases lay between the germline ends. The CDR3 bases are TGTGCCAGCAGCTTAGGTCCCGGGGGGGACTATGGCTACACCTTC. It translates to CASSLGPGGDYGYTF.

This clone has more than one count but fewer than ten. Other DNA sequences of this sample code for an identical CDR3. The chain joins TRBV25-1 to TRBJ2-5; 10 positions match TRBD2. This CDR3 has 14 amino acids. CDR1 MGHDK and CDR2 SYGVNS come from the germline V gene. Germline trimming cut 6 bases from V and 2 bases from J; bases unmatched to any gene: 3. Written as DNA, the CDR3 is TGTGCCAGCAGCCTAGCGGGGGTTCAAGAGACCCAGTACTTC. Amino acids: CASSLAGVQETQYF.

The sample holds one count of this clone. V is TRBV7-6 and J is TRBJ1-1, with 7 bases lining up with TRBD1. V dropped 1 base and J dropped 1; count of bases not matched to a gene: 0. The V gene's germline CDR1 is SGHVS and CDR2 FNYEAQ. This CDR3 contains 14 residues. CDR3 in DNA: TGTGCCAGCAGCTTAGGACAGGGGAACACTGAAGCTTTCTTT. It yields the protein CASSLGQGNTEAFF.

This rearrangement joins TRBV18 to TRBJ2-7; 7 positions agree with TRBD1. The germline CDR1 and CDR2 sequences are KGHSH and LQKENI. The CDR3 length is 14 residues. The V segment lost 3 bases and the J segment 3 bases; nucleotides outside the gene matches: 5. The CDR3 loop reads CASSPRTGDYEQYF. CDR3 DNA: TGTGCCAGCTCACCCAGGACAGGAGACTACGAGCAGTACTTC.

This chain links TRBV19 with TRBJ2-7; 15 bases match TRBD2. In germline, CDR1 is LNHDA, CDR2 SQIVND (reference sequence). The CDR3 has 18 amino acids. Trimming at V came to 2 bases and at J to 5 bases, leaving 10 bases not matched to a gene. The chain's CDR3 is CASSINFGLAGGLNEQYF. Written as DNA, the CDR3 is TGTGCCAGTAGTATAAACTTCGGACTAGCGGGGGGGTTGAACGAGCAGTACTTC.

This clone came up a few times. The chain combines TRBV2 with TRBJ2-7, with 11 positions matching TRBD1. V dropped 2 bases and J dropped 7; count of bases not matched to a gene: 7. The CDR3 sequence is 15 residues long. Germline assignment: CDR1 SNHLY and CDR2 FYNNEI. The chain's CDR3 is CASSERDRGVSEQYF. The CDR3 DNA reads TGTGCCAGCAGTGAACGGGACAGGGGGGTGAGTGAGCAGTACTTC.

The chain is built from TRBV18 and TRBJ1-5; D is undetermined. The CDR3 is 13 amino acids. V was shortened by 5 bases and J by 7 bases, with 12 bases between the two germline ends. Germline CDR1 and CDR2: KGHSH and LQKENI. In nucleotides, the CDR3 is TGTGCCAGCTCAGCGGAAGTTTCGCAGCCCCAGCATTTT. Protein product: CASSAEVSQPQHF.

This clone appeared once. The chain recombines TRBV11-2 with TRBJ1-3; D perhaps matches TRBD1 (5 bases). The CDR3 runs to 15 residues. Per the germline V gene, CDR1 is SGHAT and CDR2 is FQNNGV. V lost 1 base, J lost 0 bases, and 7 bases lay in between. The chain's CDR3 is CASSLGGSSGNTIYF. CDR3 nucleotide sequence: TGTGCCAGCAGCTTAGGGGGCAGCTCTGGAAACACCATATATTTT.

This chain uses TRBV14 with TRBJ2-1; 8 positions agree with TRBD2. The CDR3 contains 16 residues. Germline V gene sequence: CDR1 SGHDN, CDR2 FVKESK. The V segment lost 1 base and the J segment 6 bases; nucleotides outside the gene matches: 8. CDR3 loop: CASSQVPGLGRNEQFF. Written as DNA, the CDR3 is TGTGCCAGCAGCCAAGTCCCGGGACTAGGGCGCAATGAGCAGTTCTTC.

J is TRBJ1-1 and V is TRBV18, with 7 bases aligning to TRBD1. The CDR3 loop spans 15 amino acids. CDR1 is KGHSH and CDR2 is LQKENI in the germline V gene. The junction had 7 bases not matched to a gene; V was cut back by 5 bases and J by 1 base. The DNA for the CDR3 is TGTGCCAGCTCAAATTCGAGGGGGCCGAACACTGAAGCTTTCTTT. Its translation is CASSNSRGPNTEAFF.

The genes are TRBV4-2 and TRBJ2-3; TRBD2 matches at 10 bases. This CDR3 is built from 19 residues. V lost 0 bases to trimming and J lost 2 bases; unmatched junction nucleotides: 11. From germline, CDR1 is LGHNA and CDR2 YNFKEQ. Written as DNA, the CDR3 is TGTGCCAGCAGCCAAGATCCTAGCGGGGGCCTCGGGAACACAGATACGCAGTATTTT. Its protein product is CASSQDPSGGLGNTDTQYF.

V and J are TRBV11-2 and TRBJ2-3, with TRBD1 matching 7 bases. V was clipped by 1 base and J by 0 bases; unmatched bases: 1. Germline loops: CDR1 SGHAT, CDR2 FQNNGV. CDR3 length: 15 residues. The CDR3 DNA sequence: TGTGCCAGCAGCTTAGTGACAGGGAGCACAGATACGCAGTATTTT. Encoded protein: CASSLVTGSTDTQYF.

This clone came up once. The chain is built from TRBV19 and TRBJ1-1; D perhaps matches TRBD1 (6 bases). The ends were cut back, 2 bases at V and 3 bases at J, with 7 bases in the middle. CDR1 is LNHDA and CDR2 is SQIVND in the germline V gene (reference sequence). The CDR3 is made up of 13 amino acids. The CDR3 nucleotides are TGTGCCAGTAGTATAAAGGGGGACACTGAAGCTTTCTTT. This encodes CASSIKGDTEAFF.

The chain links TRBV12-5 to TRBJ1-3, with a possible D match to TRBD1 (5 bases). Germline-derived CDR1 and CDR2 are LGHNT and FRNRAP. The CDR3 runs to 17 residues. The V gene lost 5 bases and the J gene lost 0 bases, with 17 bases spanning the gap. CDR3 in DNA: TGTGCTAGTGGTCTCCCCCGGGAGGGACTCTCTGGAAACACCATATATTTT. It encodes CASGLPREGLSGNTIYF. Supplemented by reference TRBV12-5 and TRBJ1-3, the full variable domain reads DARVTQTPRHKVTEMGQEVTMRCQPILGHNTVFWYRQTMMQGLELLAYFRNRAPLDDSGMPKDRFSAEMPDATLATLKIQPSEPRDSAVYFCASGLPREGLSGNTIYFGEGSWLTVV.

This CDR3 reads CASGAIGTGSEEQYF. The DNA of the CDR3 is TGTGCCAGCGGTGCGATCGGGACAGGGTCGGAAGAGCAGTACTTC. The J gene is TRBJ2-7, the V gene TRBV27, with 9 positions matching TRBD1. Germline CDR1 reads MNHEY; CDR2 reads SMNVEV (reference sequence). With 8 bases clipped from V and 7 bases from J, the junction kept 15 bases outside the gene matches. The CDR3 length is 15 residues.

CDR3 nucleotides: TGTGCCAGCAGCGCCCGTCCAGCGGGGAGCACAGATACGCAGTATTTT. This encodes CASSARPAGSTDTQYF. V usage is TRBV9 and J usage is TRBJ2-3; 7 nucleotides agree with TRBD2. Germline V gene data show CDR1 as SGDLS and CDR2 as YYNGEE. The CDR3 is 16 residues long. V was clipped by 3 bases and J by 0 bases; unmatched bases: 7.

Notes on this clone: The junction departs from the called germline gene at one end, perhaps through a read error. This rearrangement joins TRBV5-8 to TRBJ2-5, with 10 bases fitting TRBD2. The CDR3 loop spans 15 amino acids. Looked up from germline, CDR1 is SGHTS and CDR2 is YDEGEE. CDR3 region: CANSLEAGGDETQYF. CDR3 DNA sequence: TGTGCCAACAGCTTGGAAGCGGGGGGGGATGAGACCCAGTACTTC.

This rearrangement joins TRBV27 to TRBJ2-5; TRBD2 might be the D (5 bases). Between the trimmed V and J ends, which lost 6 bases and 1 base, there was a span of 12 bases. The CDR3 is 14 residues long. Germline V gene lookup returns CDR1 MNHEY and CDR2 SMNVEV (reference sequence). CDR3: CASSRGYSQETQYF. CDR3 DNA: TGTGCCAGCAGCCGGGGTTACTCCCAAGAGACCCAGTACTTC.

The V gene is TRBV6-6, the J gene TRBJ2-5, with D possibly being TRBD1 (6 bases). There are 16 residues in the CDR3. CDR1 and CDR2 from the germline V gene are MNHNY and SVGAGI (reference sequence). Trimming shortened V by 0 bases and J by 1 base, and 12 bases separated the two germline ends. The CDR3 DNA is TGTGCCAGCAGTTACTCGAGGACAGCCCTCCAAGAGACCCAGTACTTC. Amino acid sequence: CASSYSRTALQETQYF.

Worth noting for this clone: At one end the junction does not follow the germline gene, possibly because of a read error. The chain combines TRBV7-9 with TRBJ2-7, with D possibly being TRBD1 (6 bases). The CDR3 length is 15 residues. Germline V gives CDR1 SEHNR, CDR2 FQNEAQ (reference sequence). In DNA form, the CDR3 reads TGTTCCAGCAGCTTAACTCCGGACAGCCCCTACGAGCAGTACTTC. This sequence encodes CSSSLTPDSPYEQYF.

V is TRBV18 and J is TRBJ1-5; 7 bases agree with TRBD1. V lost 3 bases, J lost 4 bases, and 9 bases stayed unmatched. The CDR3 length is 16 residues. Germline assignment: CDR1 KGHSH and CDR2 LQKENI. In nucleotides, the CDR3 is TGTGCCAGCTCACCTGACAGGGTCGGTCCGAATCAGCCCCAGCATTTT. It specifies CASSPDRVGPNQPQHF.

This clone has just a few counts. This chain links TRBV4-2 with TRBJ2-7; possibly TRBD1 for D (8 bases). V lost 4 bases and J lost 0, with 16 bases in between. Germline assignment: CDR1 LGHNA and CDR2 YNFKEQ. The CDR3 runs 16 residues. The CDR3 DNA reads TGTGCCAGCAGCCCGGAGGGGGGGACAGGCTCCTACGAGCAGTACTTC. Translation gives CASSPEGGTGSYEQYF.